The following is a TCR beta chain sequence with its context. There are a few counts of this clonotype. Its recognized antigen is unknown. Qualities for individual bases were not recorded, and no much larger clone is one base off. The data derive from a study of T-cell memory formation after mild COVID-19 (dated by TCRdb to about 2021). With regard to the full study: TCR sequence clusters from the two donors were largely donor specific. In two donors, T-cell clones that expanded and contracted after mild COVID-19 were followed by sequencing TCRalpha and TCRbeta repertoires longitudinally. Two young, previously healthy adult volunteers, one female and one male, were included in the cohort. Overall study outcomes, separate from this receptor: Some responding clones were found in pre-infection memory, which suggests that pre-existing cross-reactive memory T cells took part in the SARS-CoV-2 response. Only two mild cases were covered in the study, and larger cohorts including severe cases with pre-infection samples were considered necessary. SARS-CoV-2 specificity was not confirmed for the second-wave clones peaking on day 37. Contracting CD4+ clones were found mainly in CM and EM memory subsets, while CD8+ clones were enriched in EMRA. From day 15 to 85, contracting clones showed balanced CD4/CD8 phenotypes, whereas a second wave of clones that expanded from day 15 to 37 leaned towards CD4+.

V and J lose 8 bases and 3 bases, and a span of 19 bases separates them. In the germline V gene, CDR1 corresponds to SGHVS and CDR2 to FQNEAQ. The CDR3 spans 15 residues, from the cysteine through the phenylalanine. The CDR3 DNA has 45 bases and is translated from base 1. The reads were generated on an Illumina NovaSeq 6000. cDNA libraries for TCRalpha and TCRbeta were prepared by 5'RACE using constant-segment primers, with sample barcodes and unique molecular identifiers added. Trizol reagent was used to extract RNA from every sample. Library amplification was performed in two PCR steps, and a second sample barcode and Illumina TruSeq adapters were introduced in the second step. The libraries were sequenced on an Illumina NovaSeq using 2 x 150 bp paired-end reads. The original pipeline was this. Demultiplexing of reads and collapsing into UMI-guided consensus sequences were performed with migec v1.2.7. Using mixcr v2.1.11, UMI consensuses were aligned to TRA and TRB V and J templates and then assembled into clonotypes. A clonotype was counted as expanded or contracted only when both edgeR and NoisET called the clonotype significant, with the noise models trained on biological replicates. edgeR calls used a false discovery rate-adjusted p below 0.01 and a log2 fold-change threshold of 1. As an exploratory analysis of dynamics, max-normalized trajectories of the 1000 most abundant clonotypes were examined by PCA with hierarchical clustering. Separately sequenced CD4+ and CD8+ repertoires were used to assign the CD4 or CD8 phenotype of responding clones. TCRdb ran its own pipeline on the public reads, namely fastp trimming at Q25 and MiXCR clone calling, and kept in-frame beta chains. Records with the same CDR3 protein are collapsed into one entry carrying the most frequent genes and DNA. In this record, the V and J calls reflect TCRdb's handling and not the investigators' own analysis. The sample table contains approximately 300,000 distinct CDR3 sequences; only one count was recorded for less than 20% of them. 22% of the sample is in the top ten clones.

PBMCs were isolated by Ficoll-Paque density gradient centrifugation. The specimen sequenced was PBMCs or a T cell subset sorted from them (not recorded which). The clonotype comes from a man aged 18 to 29 who had mild COVID-19 (a few samples of this study predate the infection). The sample titles of this study are shuffled in the database, so cell type and time point are left out; the donor was told from shared clones. This sequence uses TRBV7-8 and TRBJ1-2; confidence is insufficient to name the D gene. The DNA reads TGTGCCAGCCAACCTCCGGACCTTGGAGACTATGGCTACACCTTC. Its translation reads: CASQPPDLGDYGYTF.